Detailed here is one T cell receptor (beta chain). The method was immunoSEQ multiplex PCR; TCRdb's version includes in-frame clones alone and lacks a portion of them. The data contain under 65,000 clones, around 90% of them singletons. The data originate from a study of T cell changes during pregnancy in multiple sclerosis. This sequence was found in a female donor with multiple sclerosis, enrolled in a pregnancy study. This specimen was peripheral blood, taken in the second trimester of pregnancy.

The CDR3 region has the DNA TGCGCCAGCAGCACAGCACAGGCTAGGACCACTGAAGCTTTCTTT. This sequence encodes CASSTAQARTTEAFF. V is TRBV5-1 and J is TRBJ1-1; TRBD1 is a possible D gene (5 bases). The germline V gene has CDR1 SGHRS and CDR2 YFSETQ. V was pared by 4 bases and J by 4 bases, with 17 bases between. There are 15 residues in the CDR3.